Included here is one T cell receptor (beta chain) sequence, with context. After removal of 2 bases from V and 1 base from J, the junction contained 7 bases not matched to a gene. This CDR3 contains 17 residues. Per germline, CDR1 LNHDA and CDR2 SQIVND (reference sequence). This sample stems from a study of siplizumab effects on memory and regulatory T cells. Assay used: immunoSEQ multiplex PCR; TCRdb lists only in-frame clones, some missing. The data show about 56,000 clones, 95% to 98% seen once. The origin of this receptor is a human donor in good health. This chain joins TRBV19 and TRBJ1-1; 10 bases are shared with TRBD1. Sequenced: naive CD8+ T cells sorted from blood. The CDR3 coding sequence is TGTGCCAGTAGTATACTGAGAAGACAGGGGGCGAACACTGAAGCTTTCTTT. This translates into CASSILRRQGANTEAFF.